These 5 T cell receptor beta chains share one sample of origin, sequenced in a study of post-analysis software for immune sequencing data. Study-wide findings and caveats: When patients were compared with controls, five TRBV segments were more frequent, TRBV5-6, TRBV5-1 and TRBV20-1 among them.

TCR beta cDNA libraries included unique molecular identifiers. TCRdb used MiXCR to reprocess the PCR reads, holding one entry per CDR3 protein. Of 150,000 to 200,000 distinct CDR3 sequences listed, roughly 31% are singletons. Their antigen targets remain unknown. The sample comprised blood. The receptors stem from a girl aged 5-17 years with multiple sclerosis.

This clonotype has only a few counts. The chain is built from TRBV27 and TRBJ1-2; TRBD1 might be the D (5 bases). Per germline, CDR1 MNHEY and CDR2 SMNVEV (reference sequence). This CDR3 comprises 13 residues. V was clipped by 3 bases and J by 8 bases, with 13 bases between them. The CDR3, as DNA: TGTGCCAGCAGTTTGGGGGGTCTGGACGGCTACACCTTC. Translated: CASSLGGLDGYTF.

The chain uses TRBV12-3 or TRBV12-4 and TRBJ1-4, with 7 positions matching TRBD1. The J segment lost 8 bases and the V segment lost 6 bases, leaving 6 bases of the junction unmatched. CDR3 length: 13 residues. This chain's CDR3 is CASSPSQGEKLFF. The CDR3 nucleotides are TGTGCCAGCAGCCCATCACAGGGGGAAAAACTGTTTTTT.

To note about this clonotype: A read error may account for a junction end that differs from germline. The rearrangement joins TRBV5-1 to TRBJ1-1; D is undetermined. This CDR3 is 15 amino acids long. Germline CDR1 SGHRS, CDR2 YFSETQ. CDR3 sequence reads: CTSSLTGSQEGEAFF. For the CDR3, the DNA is TGCACCAGCAGCTTAACCGGGTCCCAAGAAGGTGAAGCTTTCTTT.

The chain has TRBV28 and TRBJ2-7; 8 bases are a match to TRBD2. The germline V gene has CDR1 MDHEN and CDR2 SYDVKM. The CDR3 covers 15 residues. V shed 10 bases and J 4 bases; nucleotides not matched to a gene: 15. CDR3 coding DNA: TGTGCCACTAACCCGGGACTAGTGGGAGAGTACGAGCAGTACTTC. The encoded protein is CATNPGLVGEYEQYF.

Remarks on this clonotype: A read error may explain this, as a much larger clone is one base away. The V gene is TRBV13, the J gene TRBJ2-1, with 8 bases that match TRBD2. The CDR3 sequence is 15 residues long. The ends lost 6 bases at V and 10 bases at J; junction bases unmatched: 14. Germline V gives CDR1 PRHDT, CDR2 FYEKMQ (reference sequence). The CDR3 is CASSSSSGPSYEQFF. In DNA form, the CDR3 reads TGTGCCAGCAGTTCCTCTAGCGGGCCTTCCTACGAGCAGTTCTTC.